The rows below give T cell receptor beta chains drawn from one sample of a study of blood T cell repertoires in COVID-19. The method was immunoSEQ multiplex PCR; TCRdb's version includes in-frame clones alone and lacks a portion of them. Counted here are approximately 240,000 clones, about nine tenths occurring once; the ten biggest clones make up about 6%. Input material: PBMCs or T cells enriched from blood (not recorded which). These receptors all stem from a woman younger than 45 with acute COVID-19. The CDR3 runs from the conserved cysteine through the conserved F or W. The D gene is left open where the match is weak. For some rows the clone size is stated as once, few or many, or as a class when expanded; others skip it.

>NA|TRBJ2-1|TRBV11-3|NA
CASSLGGASVPEQFF
TGTGCCAGCAGCTTAGGCGGGGCTAGCGTCCCTGAGCAGTTCTTC
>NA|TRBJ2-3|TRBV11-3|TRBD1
CASSLDTGALSTDTQYF
TGTGCCAGCAGCTTGGACACAGGGGCCCTTAGCACAGATACGCAGTATTTT
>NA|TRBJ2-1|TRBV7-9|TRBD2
CASSPTLAGVYNEQFF
TGTGCCAGCAGCCCAACACTAGCGGGAGTCTACAATGAGCAGTTCTTC
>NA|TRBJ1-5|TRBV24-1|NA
CATSVGGGPQHF
TGTGCCACCAGTGTGGGGGGTGGGCCCCAGCATTTT
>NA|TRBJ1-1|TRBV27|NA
CASSPSNTEAFF
TGTGCCAGCAGTCCCTCGAACACTGAAGCTTTCTTT
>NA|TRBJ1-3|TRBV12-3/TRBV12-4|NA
CASTQGPGNTIYF
TGTGCCAGCACACAGGGTCCTGGAAACACCATATATTTT
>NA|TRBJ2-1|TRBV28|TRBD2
CASSLSGEGIRNEQFF
TGTGCCAGCAGTTTAAGCGGGGAGGGTATAAGAAATGAGCAGTTCTTC
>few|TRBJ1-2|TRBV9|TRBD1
CASSYSRDRVGVYGYTF
TGTGCCAGCAGCTATAGCCGGGACAGGGTGGGGGTCTATGGCTACACCTTC
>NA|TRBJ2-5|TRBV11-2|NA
CASSFMSGKRVQETQYF
TGTGCCAGCAGCTTTATGTCCGGGAAGAGGGTCCAAGAGACCCAGTACTTC
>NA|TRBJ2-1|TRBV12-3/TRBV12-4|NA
CASSFSSEQFF
TGTGCCAGCAGTTTTTCCAGTGAGCAGTTCTTC
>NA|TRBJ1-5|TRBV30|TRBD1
CAWSVSDRANQPQHF
TGTGCCTGGAGTGTTTCGGACAGGGCAAATCAGCCCCAGCATTTT
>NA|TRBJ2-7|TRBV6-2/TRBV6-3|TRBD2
CASSYGRGVTYEQYF
TGTGCCAGCAGTTACGGGCGGGGGGTGACCTACGAGCAGTACTTC
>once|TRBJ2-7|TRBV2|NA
CASRENFVRTYEQYF
TGTGCCAGCAGAGAGAACTTCGTTCGAACCTACGAGCAGTACTTC
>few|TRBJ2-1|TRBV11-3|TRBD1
CASSLGAGGSTSTNEQFF
TGTGCCAGCAGCTTAGGTGCAGGGGGCTCAACCTCTACCAATGAGCAGTTCTTC
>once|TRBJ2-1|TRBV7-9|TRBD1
CASSIDREARDEQFF
TGTGCCAGCAGCATAGACAGGGAAGCAAGGGATGAGCAGTTCTTC
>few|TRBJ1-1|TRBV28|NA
CASSLVGRVNTEAFF
TGTGCCAGCAGTTTGGTAGGGAGGGTGAACACTGAAGCTTTCTTT
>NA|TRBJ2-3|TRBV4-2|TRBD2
CASSPLGAAGTSGRAVNTQYF
TGTGCCAGCAGCCCACTTGGTGCCGCCGGAACTAGCGGGAGGGCCGTCAATACGCAGTATTTT
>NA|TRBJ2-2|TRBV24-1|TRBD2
CATSDAGGRTGELFF
TGTGCCACCAGTGACGCGGGGGGGCGTACCGGGGAGCTGTTTTTT
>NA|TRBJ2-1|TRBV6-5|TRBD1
CASRAGTGYNEQFF
TGTGCCAGCAGGGCAGGGACAGGCTACAATGAGCAGTTCTTC
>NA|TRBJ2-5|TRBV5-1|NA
CASSPAEEVQETQYF
TGCGCCAGCAGCCCGGCGGAGGAGGTACAAGAGACCCAGTACTTC
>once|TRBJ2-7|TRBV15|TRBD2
CATSTAGGASYEQYF
TGTGCCACCAGCACAGCGGGAGGTGCATCCTACGAGCAGTACTTC
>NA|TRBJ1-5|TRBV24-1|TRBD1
CATSDSRTGNQPQHF
TGTGCCACCAGTGACTCCCGGACAGGGAATCAGCCCCAGCATTTT
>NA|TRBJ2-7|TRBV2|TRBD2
CASSVEREGLEVYEQYF
TGTGCCAGCAGTGTCGAGCGGGAGGGCCTTGAAGTCTACGAGCAGTACTTC
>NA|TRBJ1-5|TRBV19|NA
CASSLHGGRNNQPQHF
TGTGCCAGTAGCCTGCACGGGGGACGGAACAATCAGCCCCAGCATTTT
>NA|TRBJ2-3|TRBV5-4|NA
CASSLGGAETDTQYF
TGTGCCAGCAGCTTGGGTGGGGCGGAGACAGATACGCAGTATTTT
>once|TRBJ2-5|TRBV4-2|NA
CASSPGGGHDGRETQYF
TGTGCCAGCAGCCCAGGAGGAGGGCATGACGGAAGAGAGACCCAGTACTTC